This T cell receptor beta chain is drawn from a study of early T cells in non-severe SARS-CoV-2 infection (dated by TCRdb to about 2021). General notes on the study: TCR sequencing used bulk RNA from unsorted whole blood, so alpha and beta chains could not be paired. Overall study results and their limits: VDJdb matching was skewed toward anti-spike CD8 responses, so virus-specific expansions were likely underestimated and private and CD4 specificities were missed.

About this clonotype itself: Its antigen remains unidentified. Qualities for individual bases were not recorded, and no much larger clone is one base off.

This was a case-control study nested in a cohort of healthcare workers in London, UK, who had nasopharyngeal swab PCR tests and blood samples taken every week. Healthcare workers were enrolled in the week of the UK lockdown, from 23 to 31 March 2020, and were followed every week for up to about 16 weeks. V trim: 3 bases; J trim: 3 bases; unmatched bases: 10. From cysteine to phenylalanine, the CDR3 is 16 amino acids long. Just CDR3 DNA is preserved here, 48 bases in frame from base 1. Library preparation was by 5' RACE. Sequencing was carried out with a NextSeq 500. Unique molecular identifiers were attached to individual cDNA molecules in the TCR library protocol so that sequencing error and PCR bias could be corrected. Both TCR alpha and beta chains were sequenced, and tight co-correlation was observed between alpha and beta sequence abundances in each sample. On the authors' methods: Decombinator V4 was used to perform V gene, J gene and CDR3 annotation of TCR sequences. TCRs were defined as expanded if a significant change between any two time points was detected under a Poisson model with p below 0.0001. Abundances of TCRs were expressed as counts per million after normalisation to the total number of TCRs sequenced in each sample. MAIT TCRs were defined by TRAV1-2 paired with TRAJ12, TRAJ20 or TRAJ33, and iNKT TCRs by TRAV10 paired with TRAJ18. VDJdb, accessed on 1 November 2021, was searched for TCRs annotated for CMV, EBV and SARS-CoV-2, and TCRs annotated for more than one antigen were excluded. The raw public reads went through TCRdb reprocessing: fastp at Q25, MiXCR clone calling, in-frame beta chains kept. For every CDR3 protein sequence, its rows merge into one entry that carries the most common genes and DNA. These V and J calls derive from TCRdb rather than the authors' analysis. A total of fewer than 80,000 distinct CDR3 sequences appear in this sample, roughly 12% of them only once. Approximately 12% of the sample lies in the top ten.

This receptor chain uses TRBV12-3 or TRBV12-4 and TRBJ2-5; 7 bases in between match TRBD1. The sample in question was whole blood, obtained at baseline. This clonotype was sampled from an adult who was a healthcare worker with PCR-confirmed SARS-CoV-2 infection or an uninfected control (not recorded which). The nucleotide sequence reads TGTGCCAGCAGTTTTTTGCGGGCCAGGGGGAAAGAGACCCAGTACTTC. Its protein is CASSFLRARGKETQYF.